Following are 22 T cell receptor beta chains from one sample sequenced in a study of CD8+ T cells in alopecia areata. Extracted from the samples, RNA was reverse transcribed into cDNA to serve as the sequencing template. Libraries were prepared by immunoSEQ multiplex PCR; TCRdb keeps only in-frame clonotypes and omits some of them. Of more than 90,000 clones listed, 30% to 40% were seen once; the top ten hold over 3%. Sequences were obtained from CD4+ T cells sorted from blood. The origin of the receptors is a human donor with alopecia areata.

This clone appeared a few times. The chain links TRBV2 to TRBJ2-2; 8 bases map to TRBD2. CDR1 is SNHLY and CDR2 is FYNNEI in the germline V gene. The length of the CDR3 is 15 residues. J lost 1 base, V lost 4 bases, and 2 bases had no gene match. CDR3 protein: CASSGLAGNTGELFF. DNA for the CDR3: TGTGCCAGCAGTGGGCTAGCGGGGAACACCGGGGAGCTGTTTTTT.

This clone was seen more than once but under ten times. This chain links TRBV5-4 with TRBJ2-3; TRBD1 matches at 8 bases. The CDR3 is 16 amino acids. Germline V gives CDR1 SGHNT, CDR2 YYREEE (reference sequence). V shed 0 bases, J shed 4 bases, and the junction held 7 bases outside the gene matches. The DNA of the CDR3 is TGTGCCAGCAGCTTGGCGGGTGGACAGGGCGCAGATACGCAGTATTTT. It encodes CASSLAGGQGADTQYF.

This clone has just one count. The rearrangement links TRBV4-1 to TRBJ1-2, with 7 bases identical to TRBD1. With V trimmed by 6 bases and J by 5 bases, 6 bases remained unmatched. The CDR3 spans 13 residues. Germline values: CDR1 MGHRA, CDR2 YSYEKL. The CDR3 DNA is TGCGCCAGCAGGCGGGACAGTCAGTATGGCTACACCTTC. This gives the protein CASRRDSQYGYTF.

The chain carries TRBV20-1 and TRBJ2-5, with unresolved D. The CDR3 contains 11 residues. Germline V lookup: CDR1 DFQATT, CDR2 SNEGSKA (reference sequence). V lost 3 bases, J lost 7 bases, and 9 bases lay in between. The CDR3 sequence is CSASIRGTQYF. DNA for the CDR3: TGCAGTGCTAGTATTCGTGGGACCCAGTACTTC.

This clone was counted only a few times. This sequence joins TRBV29-1 and TRBJ2-3; 10 nucleotides match TRBD2. CDR1 is SQVTM, CDR2 ANQGSEA, per germline. This CDR3 contains 12 residues. V shed 7 bases, J shed 5 bases, and the junction held 3 bases outside the gene matches. The CDR3 coding sequence is TGCAGCGCTTCTAGCGGGGGAGATACGCAGTATTTT. Translating gives CSASSGGDTQYF.

The chain links TRBV29-1 to TRBJ2-1; 7 bases are a match to TRBD2. The CDR3 runs 14 residues. Germline V lookup: CDR1 SQVTM, CDR2 ANQGSEA. The J segment lost 9 bases and the V segment lost 7 bases, leaving 15 bases of the junction unmatched. DNA for the CDR3: TGCAGCGCCGGAACGTTGGCGGGGGTGACTGAGCAGTTCTTC. It codes for CSAGTLAGVTEQFF.

The chain has TRBV5-1 and TRBJ2-7; a possible D gene is TRBD2 (6 bases). V shed 5 bases and J shed 7 bases, with 10 bases lying between them. This CDR3 is built from 11 residues. Germline V lookup: CDR1 SGHRS, CDR2 YFSETQ. CDR3 DNA sequence: TGCGCCAGCAGGAACGGGGGAGAGCAGTACTTC. Translated: CASRNGGEQYF.

This clone was counted only a few times. This chain connects TRBV29-1 to TRBJ1-1; 7 bases fit TRBD1. V was clipped by 4 bases and J by 5 bases; unmatched bases: 4. The length of the CDR3 is 12 residues. Germline assignment: CDR1 SQVTM and CDR2 ANQGSEA. CDR3 DNA: TGCAGCGTTGGCAGGGGGTGGACTGAAGCTTTCTTT. Translating gives CSVGRGWTEAFF.

The chain joins TRBV5-1 to TRBJ2-3; possibly TRBD2 for D (6 bases). Trimming took 4 bases from V and 0 from J, leaving 12 bases between them. Germline CDR1 reads SGHRS; CDR2 reads YFSETQ. This CDR3 comprises 15 residues. The DNA of the CDR3 is TGCGCCAGCAGCCCGATAGCGGCTAGCACAGATACGCAGTATTTT. Translation: CASSPIAASTDTQYF.

This clone has more than one count but fewer than ten. The rearrangement links TRBV29-1 to TRBJ2-5, with 9 bases lining up with TRBD2. The V gene end was trimmed by 6 bases and the J gene end by 4 bases; junction bases not matched to a gene: 3. CDR3 length: 12 amino acids. Per the germline V gene, CDR1 is SQVTM and CDR2 is ANQGSEA. CDR3 coding DNA: TGCAGCGTGCAGACTAGCGGAGAGACCCAGTACTTC. Translating it yields CSVQTSGETQYF. Filled out from reference TRBV29-1 and TRBJ2-5, the complete variable domain reads SAVISQKPSRDICQRGTSLTIQCQVDSQVTMMFWYRQQPGQSLTLIATANQGSEATYESGFVIDKFPISRPNLTFSTLTVSNMSPEDSSIYLCSVQTSGETQYFGPGTRLLVL.

This clone has only a few counts. The chain has TRBV14 and TRBJ2-1; 8 bases fit TRBD1. The junction had 5 bases not matched to a gene; V was cut back by 0 bases and J by 4 bases. In germline, CDR1 is SGHDN, CDR2 FVKESK. The length of the CDR3 is 16 residues. The CDR3 sequence: CASSQDWGQVYNEQFF. The CDR3 DNA reads TGTGCCAGCAGCCAAGATTGGGGACAGGTGTACAATGAGCAGTTCTTC.

The genes are TRBV29-1 and TRBJ2-3; 9 positions match TRBD2. The CDR3 totals 14 residues. From germline, CDR1 is SQVTM and CDR2 ANQGSEA. The junction had 1 base not matched to a gene; V was cut back by 3 bases and J by 0 bases. The CDR3 region is CSVDTSGSTDTQYF. CDR3 nucleotide sequence: TGCAGCGTTGACACTAGCGGGAGCACAGATACGCAGTATTTT.

The CDR3 reads CASSFTAREETQYF. CDR3 DNA: TGCGCCAGCAGCTTTACAGCGCGAGAAGAGACCCAGTACTTC. The V call is TRBV5-1, the J call TRBJ2-5, with D unclear. The CDR3 covers 14 residues. The germline CDR1 and CDR2 sequences are SGHRS and YFSETQ. V was pared by 2 bases and J by 3 bases, with 11 bases between.

The J gene is TRBJ2-2, the V gene TRBV29-1; 9 nucleotides line up with TRBD1. V lost 3 bases, J lost 4 bases, and 9 bases stayed unmatched. The germline CDR1 and CDR2 sequences are SQVTM and ANQGSEA. The CDR3 spans 16 residues. CDR3 DNA sequence: TGCAGCGTTGATCTATCCGGGACAGGGAGCACCGGGGAGCTGTTTTTT. Its protein is CSVDLSGTGSTGELFF.

This chain uses TRBV7-9 with TRBJ1-2; possible D gene TRBD1, 5 bases. The germline CDR1 and CDR2 sequences are SEHNR and FQNEAQ (reference sequence). Trimming pared 5 bases from V and 4 bases from J, leaving 14 bases between. This CDR3 spans 14 amino acids. CDR3: CASSTGTGSYGYTF. CDR3 DNA: TGTGCCAGCAGCACCGGGACGGGCTCCTATGGCTACACCTTC.

The CDR3 coding sequence is TGTGCCAGCAGCTTAAACGGGGGCTGGACAGATACGCAGTATTTT. Translating it yields CASSLNGGWTDTQYF. V and J are TRBV7-3 and TRBJ2-3; D possibly uses TRBD1 or TRBD2 (6 bases each). The germline V gene encodes CDR1 SGHTA and CDR2 FQGTGA. Trimming took 1 base from V and 3 from J, leaving 11 bases between them. The CDR3 is 15 amino acids.

The V call is TRBV7-2, the J call TRBJ2-1, with 10 bases matching TRBD2. J gave up 0 bases and V 3 bases, and 11 bases lay outside the gene matches. This CDR3 has 19 amino acids. In germline, CDR1 is SGHTA, CDR2 FQGNSA. The CDR3, as DNA: TGTGCCAGCAGCTTCCGAGCACTAGCGGGGATCTACTCCTACAATGAGCAGTTCTTC. Translation: CASSFRALAGIYSYNEQFF.

This sequence joins TRBV5-1 and TRBJ2-2; 7 positions agree with TRBD2. Germline V gives CDR1 SGHRS, CDR2 YFSETQ. Germline trimming cut 5 bases from V and 1 base from J; bases unmatched to any gene: 5. The CDR3 totals 15 residues. DNA of the CDR3: TGCGCCAGCAGGAGCGGGACTCGGAACACCGGGGAGCTGTTTTTT. Translation gives CASRSGTRNTGELFF. Based on the CDR3 plus reference TRBV5-1 and TRBJ2-2, the full variable domain is KAGVTQTPRYLIKTRGQQVTLSCSPISGHRSVSWYQQTPGQGLQFLFEYFSETQRNKGNFPGRFSGRQFSNSRSEMNVSTLELGDSALYLCASRSGTRNTGELFFGEGSRLTVL.

V is TRBV29-1 and J is TRBJ2-3; tentative D call: TRBD2 (5 bases). The CDR3 spans 14 residues. Trimming stripped 6 bases from V and 2 bases from J, with 15 bases between. The germline V gene encodes CDR1 SQVTM and CDR2 ANQGSEA. DNA of the CDR3: TGCAGCGTCGGAGGCAGGAGCGTCACAGATACGCAGTATTTT. It is translated as CSVGGRSVTDTQYF.

With regard to this clone: Compared with germline, one end of the junction differs, possibly owing to a read error. The chain uses TRBV7-7 and TRBJ2-2; D is unclear. The CDR3 covers 14 residues. CDR1 and CDR2 (germline): SSHAT, FNYEAQ (reference sequence). CDR3 sequence (DNA): TGTGCTAGCAGCTTAGTGTCCCACGGCGGGGAGCTGTTTTTT. Translating it yields CASSLVSHGGELFF.

The chain carries TRBV2 and TRBJ2-2, with TRBD1 matching 9 bases. The CDR3 is made up of 18 amino acids. Germline CDR1 SNHLY, CDR2 FYNNEI. Trimming took 4 bases from V and 2 from J; bases not matched to a gene: 11. CDR3 DNA: TGTGCCAGCAGTGTCCCGGGACAGGGACCGACTAACACCGGGGAGCTGTTTTTT. Encoded protein: CASSVPGQGPTNTGELFF.

This chain connects TRBV5-1 to TRBJ2-3; no firm D call. CDR3 length equals 13 residues. Germline V gene sequence: CDR1 SGHRS, CDR2 YFSETQ. With 6 bases removed from V and 1 base from J, the gap between germline ends came to 9 bases. The CDR3 spells CASKMGGTDTQYF. In DNA, the CDR3 is TGCGCCAGCAAAATGGGCGGCACAGATACGCAGTATTTT. Variable domain in full (rest from reference TRBV5-1 and TRBJ2-3): KAGVTQTPRYLIKTRGQQVTLSCSPISGHRSVSWYQQTPGQGLQFLFEYFSETQRNKGNFPGRFSGRQFSNSRSEMNVSTLELGDSALYLCASKMGGTDTQYFGPGTRLTVL.